The T cell receptor (beta chain) described here comes from a study of OX40 agonist ivuxolimab in advanced cancers. Sequencing used immunoSEQ multiplex PCR; TCRdb keeps in-frame clones, though not all of them. The table records 39,000 or so clones, roughly 90% of them present only once. The CDR3 has 16 residues. CDR1 is SGHTA and CDR2 is FQGNSA in the germline V gene. Trimming cost V 0 bases and J 0 bases, with 8 bases left between them. The input for sequencing was CD4+ or CD8+ T cells sorted from blood, taken in a trial of the OX40 agonist ivuxolimab. The rearrangement links TRBV7-2 to TRBJ2-2; D gene uncertain. The receptor comes from an adult with an advanced solid tumor such as melanoma, head and neck, liver or kidney cancer. CDR3 bases: TGTGCCAGCAGCTTAGCGCCCACACCGAACACCGGGGAGCTGTTTTTT. Its translation: CASSLAPTPNTGELFF.